This TCR beta chain was identified during a study of T cells after posttransplantation cyclophosphamide. Study-wide results and limits: TRB overlap between skin or GI tissue T cells and blood was limited.

Regarding this clone: Its cognate antigen is unknown.

TCRdb's copy holds only in-frame clones and misses some; the assay was immunoSEQ multiplex PCR. There are roughly 49,000 clones in the sample; around 83% occur only once, and roughly 2.8% lies in the top ten. The trim removed 9 bases at V and 2 bases at J, leaving 7 bases unmatched. In germline, CDR1 is MNHNY, CDR2 SVGAGI (reference sequence). This CDR3 is built from 14 residues. Sample: PBMCs. This receptor was identified in a man aged 25-45 years with a blood cancer, CMV-positive, and with a related stem cell donor. This chain connects TRBV6-6 to TRBJ2-3, with 8 bases identical to TRBD2. CDR3: CASTLAGLTDTQYF. The CDR3 DNA reads as TGTGCCAGTACCCTAGCGGGCCTCACAGATACGCAGTATTTT.